The clone carrying this TCR beta chain was detected many times. Its cognate antigen is unknown. The data belong to a study of T cells after posttransplantation cyclophosphamide. The method was immunoSEQ multiplex PCR; TCRdb's version includes in-frame clones alone and lacks a portion of them. Listed here are 14,000 or so clones without any singletons, the top ten holding about 23%. V lost 3 bases and J lost 11; bases outside the gene matches: 10. Germline CDR1 and CDR2: SGHRS and YFSETQ. The CDR3 runs to 13 residues. Treatment was busulfan-fludarabine conditioning, a marrow graft, and cyclophosphamide on days +3 and +4. Study-wide points: Donor CD8+ memory clones often dominated recipient blood repertoires at later times. Recipient CMV seropositivity and CMV reactivation strongly tracked TRB clonality. Skin or GI-infiltrating T cells shared few TRB sequences with blood.

The material sequenced was PBMCs, taken around 1,100 days after allogeneic stem cell transplant with posttransplant cyclophosphamide. This clonotype was sampled from a female patient in her forties or fifties who received an allogeneic stem cell transplant from a related donor, was CMV-positive, and had no GVHD. The graft donor may account for some of the T cells. V is TRBV5-1 and J is TRBJ1-1; TRBD1 matches at 7 bases. The CDR3 loop reads CASSSPPDRPAFF. DNA for the CDR3: TGCGCCAGCAGCTCCCCGCCGGACAGGCCGGCTTTCTTT.